This TCR beta chain was found in a study of STAT5B mutations in CD4+ large granular lymphocyte leukemia. Healthy controls were blood donor buffy coats. TCRdb's copy holds only in-frame clones and misses some; the assay was immunoSEQ multiplex PCR. This sample has fewer than 40,000 clones, with over 60% found just once. Germline-derived CDR1 and CDR2 are GTSNPN and SVGIG (reference sequence). The V and J ends lost 5 bases and 5 bases, in that order; junction bases with no gene match: 3. The CDR3 is 13 amino acids. This TCR was recovered from a human donor in good health. The specimen sequenced was CD4+ T cells from blood buffy coats. This chain connects TRBV30 to TRBJ1-1; 12 positions match TRBD1. In DNA form, the CDR3 reads TGTGCCTGGGGGACAGGGGGCTGGACTGAAGCTTTCTTT. It yields the protein CAWGTGGWTEAFF.